What follows are 20 T cell receptor beta chains derived from one specimen sequenced in a study of cytomegalovirus exposure and HLA in healthy donors. PCR involved 60 Vbeta and 13 Jbeta primers. Assay: immunoSEQ multiplex PCR; the TCRdb copy retains only in-frame clones and omits some. The profile shows 200,000 to 250,000 clones, over 75% of them singletons. The source material was PBMCs. These TCRs come from a boy aged 5 to 17 in good health and CMV-seronegative.

The chain employs TRBV7-9 and TRBJ2-7; a possible D gene is TRBD2 (6 bases). There are 15 residues in the CDR3. Trimming stripped 6 bases from V and 8 bases from J, with 23 bases between. The germline V gene has CDR1 SEHNR and CDR2 FQNEAQ (reference sequence). The CDR3 here is CASRGTGLVELKQYF. The CDR3 DNA follows: TGTGCCAGCAGGGGAACGGGACTGGTGGAATTGAAGCAGTACTTC.

This clone has only a few counts. V gene TRBV29-1 combines with J gene TRBJ1-1; 7 bases are shared with TRBD1. Germline V CDR1 and CDR2: SQVTM, ANQGSEA. The CDR3 spans 14 residues. The J segment lost 5 bases and the V segment lost 6 bases, leaving 12 bases of the junction unmatched. CDR3 region: CSVYNLQGRTEAFF. In nucleotides, the CDR3 is TGCAGCGTATATAATTTACAGGGGAGGACTGAAGCTTTCTTT.

The chain uses TRBV5-6 and TRBJ2-7; D not resolved. Germline loops: CDR1 SGHDT, CDR2 YYEEEE. The CDR3 contains 13 residues. Trimming took off 4 bases at V and 2 bases at J, with 10 bases between the two ends. CDR3 protein: CASSPRSAYEQYF. The CDR3 coding sequence is TGTGCCAGCAGCCCCCGGTCCGCCTACGAGCAGTACTTC.

This chain connects TRBV7-2 to TRBJ2-2; D not resolved. In germline, CDR1 is SGHTA, CDR2 FQGNSA. V was trimmed by 0 bases and J by 3 bases, leaving 11 bases between them. There are 16 residues in the CDR3. The CDR3 loop reads CASSLAVRVDTGELFF. CDR3 in DNA: TGTGCCAGCAGCTTAGCTGTCCGGGTAGACACCGGGGAGCTGTTTTTT.

This clone was observed a few times. The chain employs TRBV30 and TRBJ1-3; perhaps TRBD1 as D (6 bases). The V gene's germline CDR1 is GTSNPN and CDR2 SVGIG (reference sequence). Deletions cut 4 bases from V and 8 bases from J, with 9 bases between. This CDR3 has 11 residues. CDR3 residues: CAWTQGDTIYF. CDR3 DNA: TGTGCCTGGACACAGGGAGACACCATATATTTT. Full variable domain (rest looked up from reference TRBV30 and TRBJ1-3): SQTIHQWPATLVQPVGSPLSLECTVEGTSNPNLYWYRQAAGRGLQLLFYSVGIGQISSEVPQNLSASRPQDRQFILSSKKLLLSDSGFYLCAWTQGDTIYFGEGSWLTVV.

This clone came up a few times. This rearrangement joins TRBV7-6 to TRBJ1-4; D not resolved. The V and J ends lost 7 bases and 0 bases respectively, with 9 bases between them. CDR3 length: 14 amino acids. Germline V gives CDR1 SGHVS, CDR2 FNYEAQ. CDR3 in amino acids: CASKELATNEKLFF. Here the CDR3 DNA reads TGTGCCAGCAAGGAGCTTGCAACTAATGAAAAACTGTTTTTT.

The V and J genes are TRBV4-2 and TRBJ1-1; 8 positions agree with TRBD1. The V and J ends lost 1 base and 1 base, in that order; junction bases with no gene match: 2. The CDR3 has 15 amino acids. Germline V lookup: CDR1 LGHNA, CDR2 YNFKEQ. The CDR3 DNA reads TGTGCCAGCAGCCAAGTCGGGACAGGGAACACTGAAGCTTTCTTT. It specifies CASSQVGTGNTEAFF.

The J gene is TRBJ1-6, the V gene TRBV11-2; the D gene is possibly TRBD1 (6 bases). Trimming took 3 bases from V and 9 from J, leaving 18 bases between them. The CDR3 extends over 16 amino acids. Germline loops: CDR1 SGHAT, CDR2 FQNNGV. The CDR3 loop reads CASSLDRFSTGSPLHF. In DNA form, the CDR3 reads TGTGCCAGCAGCTTGGACAGATTCTCTACAGGTTCACCCCTCCACTTT.

This clone was detected only a few times. V gene TRBV2 combines with J gene TRBJ2-5; possibly TRBD2 for D (6 bases). CDR1 is SNHLY and CDR2 is FYNNEI in the germline V gene. The CDR3 is 13 residues long. V shed 10 bases and J shed 5 bases, with 17 bases lying between them. Here the CDR3 DNA reads TGTGCCACCGTAGGGCGGGGCCCCGAGACCCAGTACTTC. It specifies CATVGRGPETQYF.

This clone was detected only a few times. The chain is built from TRBV10-3 and TRBJ2-7; weak D call: TRBD1 (6 bases). The germline V gene has CDR1 ENHRY and CDR2 SYGVKD. Deletions cut 0 bases from V and 6 bases from J, with 15 bases between. This CDR3 spans 15 amino acids. The CDR3 coding sequence is TGTGCCATCAGTGAGTCGCAGGAAGGGGGACGCGAGCAGTACTTC. Encoded protein: CAISESQEGGREQYF.

V and J are TRBV5-1 and TRBJ2-1, with 13 bases that match TRBD2. There are 16 residues in the CDR3. CDR1 and CDR2 (germline): SGHRS, YFSETQ. V was clipped by 3 bases and J by 7 bases; unmatched bases: 7. The CDR3, as DNA: TGCGCCAGCAGCTCCGGGACTAGCGGGAACCGGAATGAGCAGTTCTTC. Protein product: CASSSGTSGNRNEQFF.

This clone was recorded once. CDR3 in DNA: TGTGCCACGTCCCGGGACAGGGAGCAGCCCCAGCATTTT. Encoded protein: CATSRDREQPQHF. The chain links TRBV11-2 to TRBJ1-5, with 9 bases that match TRBD1. The CDR3 sequence is 13 residues long. V lost 10 bases to trimming and J lost 7 bases; unmatched junction nucleotides: 8. In germline, CDR1 is SGHAT, CDR2 FQNNGV.

J is TRBJ1-1 and V is TRBV5-1; D may be TRBD1 (5 bases). Per germline, CDR1 SGHRS and CDR2 YFSETQ. V gave up 4 bases and J gave up 4 bases, with 17 bases separating them. CDR3 length: 15 amino acids. This CDR3 is CASSQGSLVGTEAFF. CDR3 DNA: TGCGCCAGCAGCCAGGGCTCCCTCGTAGGCACTGAAGCTTTCTTT.

This chain uses TRBV6-1 with TRBJ2-7, with TRBD1 identical over 11 bases. In germline, CDR1 is MNHNS, CDR2 SASEGT. The trim removed 6 bases at V and 3 bases at J, leaving 7 bases unmatched. The CDR3 contains 15 residues. The CDR3 DNA is TGTGCCAGCAGGGACAGGGGGCGGCCAAACTACGAGCAGTACTTC. Translating gives CASRDRGRPNYEQYF.

J is TRBJ1-1 and V is TRBV7-9; 8 nucleotides match TRBD1. The CDR3 has 14 amino acids. V lost 5 bases to trimming and J lost 0 bases; unmatched junction nucleotides: 2. Germline assignment: CDR1 SEHNR and CDR2 FQNEAQ (reference sequence). CDR3 loop: CASSRTGMNTEAFF. DNA for the CDR3: TGTGCCAGCAGCCGGACAGGGATGAACACTGAAGCTTTCTTT.

The chain joins TRBV11-2 to TRBJ2-7; 9 nucleotides line up with TRBD1. After removal of 2 bases from V and 5 bases from J, the junction contained 7 bases not matched to a gene. Looked up from germline, CDR1 is SGHAT and CDR2 is FQNNGV. CDR3 size: 15 residues. CDR3 in amino acids: CASSLPWTGDHEQYF. CDR3 sequence (DNA): TGTGCCAGCAGCTTACCTTGGACAGGGGACCACGAGCAGTACTTC.

The CDR3 spells CASSVAGGRYNEQFF. The CDR3 DNA is TGTGCCAGCAGCGTAGCGGGAGGCCGCTACAATGAGCAGTTCTTC. This chain connects TRBV9 to TRBJ2-1; 7 nucleotides align to TRBD2. Germline lookup yields CDR1 SGDLS and CDR2 YYNGEE. The length of the CDR3 is 15 residues. J gave up 3 bases and V 0 bases, and 3 bases lay outside the gene matches.

The rearrangement uses TRBV9 and TRBJ1-2; D possibly corresponds to TRBD1 (5 bases). The CDR3 loop spans 14 amino acids. The V gene's germline CDR1 is SGDLS and CDR2 YYNGEE. V was clipped by 4 bases and J by 4 bases, with 14 bases between them. DNA of the CDR3: TGTGCCAGCAGCCCCCTAGACAGAGTCTATGGCTACACCTTC. Translation gives CASSPLDRVYGYTF.

The chain uses TRBV27 and TRBJ2-1; D might be TRBD1 (5 bases). CDR3 length equals 19 residues. Trimming pared 1 base from V and 0 bases from J, leaving 19 bases between. The germline V gene encodes CDR1 MNHEY and CDR2 SMNVEV (reference sequence). Here the CDR3 DNA reads TGTGCCAGCAGTTTATTGAGCCGACAGATTTCAAGCTCCTACAATGAGCAGTTCTTC. This sequence encodes CASSLLSRQISSSYNEQFF.

The J gene is TRBJ1-6, the V gene TRBV30; weak D call: TRBD1 (6 bases). Germline V gene sequence: CDR1 GTSNPN, CDR2 SVGIG (reference sequence). This CDR3 is built from 15 residues. V gave up 0 bases and J gave up 5 bases, with 11 bases separating them. CDR3 nucleotides: TGTGCCTGGAGTGTACGGCAGGGGCATAATTCACCCCTCCACTTT. Residues: CAWSVRQGHNSPLHF.